These 23 T cell receptor beta chains were sequenced from one sample in a study of chemoradiotherapy in HPV16-positive cancers. Here immunoSEQ multiplex PCR was the method, and the copy in TCRdb shows in-frame clones only, minus some. The data hold 15,000 to 20,000 clones, with 90% observed a single time. The sequencing here drew on blood, taken from a patient who underwent chemoradiotherapy. The receptor source for this set is a human donor with HPV-associated anogenital cancer.

This chain joins TRBV30 and TRBJ1-2; D gene ambiguous. Trimming left V 2 bases short and J 4 bases short, with 14 bases between. Germline loops: CDR1 GTSNPN, CDR2 SVGIG (reference sequence). This CDR3 spans 14 amino acids. CDR3: CAWSSTGSFYGYTF. Here the CDR3 DNA reads TGTGCCTGGAGTTCTACCGGGTCTTTCTATGGCTACACCTTC.

This clone has just a few counts. J is TRBJ2-7 and V is TRBV4-1; 8 nucleotides match TRBD1. Germline values: CDR1 MGHRA, CDR2 YSYEKL. The CDR3 has 15 amino acids. The trim removed 1 base at V and 3 bases at J, leaving 5 bases unmatched. CDR3 nucleotides: TGCGCCAGCAGCCAAGCTGCGGGACAGGACTACGAGCAGTACTTC. This translates into CASSQAAGQDYEQYF.

The rearrangement links TRBV19 to TRBJ1-5; D is uncertain. In germline, CDR1 is LNHDA, CDR2 SQIVND (reference sequence). The CDR3 runs to 12 residues. V dropped 9 bases and J dropped 5 bases, with 11 bases sitting between them. As DNA, the CDR3 is TGTGCCAGCGCCCCCCTCGATCAGCCCCAGCATTTT. Translation gives CASAPLDQPQHF.

This sequence joins TRBV5-6 and TRBJ1-5; TRBD1 might be the D (6 bases). Deletions cut 1 base from V and 2 bases from J, with 13 bases between. The CDR3 sequence is 16 residues long. Germline CDR1 reads SGHDT; CDR2 reads YYEEEE. The CDR3 region has the DNA TGTGCCAGCAGCTTGTGGAGTGGGGGCGGCAATCAGCCCCAGCATTTT. Residues: CASSLWSGGGNQPQHF. The complete variable domain, with remaining parts taken from reference TRBV5-6 and TRBJ1-5, reads DAGVTQSPTHLIKTRGQQVTLRCSPKSGHDTVSWYQQALGQGPQFIFQYYEEEERQRGNFPDRFSGHQFPNYSSELNVNALLLGDSALYLCASSLWSGGGNQPQHFGDGTRLSIL.

This chain uses TRBV30 with TRBJ1-1; D is perhaps TRBD1 (5 bases). CDR1 GTSNPN and CDR2 SVGIG come from the germline V gene (reference sequence). Trimming stripped 4 bases from V and 4 bases from J, with 13 bases between. This CDR3 has 13 amino acids. The CDR3 nucleotides are TGTGCCTGGAAGAGAGGGGATCGCACTGAAGCTTTCTTT. It translates to CAWKRGDRTEAFF.

The chain employs TRBV7-9 and TRBJ2-3, with 11 positions matching TRBD1. V trimming: 5 bases; J trimming: 5 bases; junction bases outside the gene matches: 6. Germline-derived CDR1 and CDR2 are SEHNR and FQNEAQ (reference sequence). This CDR3 is 15 amino acids long. CDR3 loop: CASSRDRGVGDTQYF. In DNA, the CDR3 is TGTGCCAGCAGCCGGGACAGGGGGGTTGGAGATACGCAGTATTTT. Complete variable domain (other parts from reference TRBV7-9 and TRBJ2-3): DTGVSQNPRHKITKRGQNVTFRCDPISEHNRLYWYRQTLGQGPEFLTYFQNEAQLEKSRLLSDRFSAERPKGSFSTLEIQRTEQGDSAMYLCASSRDRGVGDTQYFGPGTRLTVL.

This clone was seen a single time. This chain uses TRBV2 with TRBJ1-2; the D is unclear. V was cut by 0 bases and J by 4 bases, with 9 bases left in between. The CDR3 is 14 amino acids. Germline V gene data show CDR1 as SNHLY and CDR2 as FYNNEI. The CDR3 nucleotides are TGTGCCAGCAGTGAAGCGACCGCGTCCTATGGCTACACCTTC. Translating it yields CASSEATASYGYTF.

The chain combines TRBV6-5 with TRBJ1-1, with D unclear. V dropped 4 bases and J dropped 4 bases, with 19 bases sitting between them. This CDR3 contains 16 residues. Per the germline V gene, CDR1 is MNHEY and CDR2 is SVGAGI. The CDR3 spells CASSFLHGGMVTEAFF. The CDR3, as DNA: TGTGCCAGCAGTTTTTTACACGGAGGAATGGTCACTGAAGCTTTCTTT.

The chain carries TRBV27 and TRBJ1-6, with TRBD1 matching over 8 bases. The CDR3 extends over 17 amino acids. Germline CDR1 and CDR2: MNHEY and SMNVEV (reference sequence). V trimming: 2 bases; J trimming: 3 bases; junction bases outside the gene matches: 6. CDR3 bases: TGTGCCAGCAGTTTACGAATCGGACAGGGCTATAATTCACCCCTCCACTTT. Translation: CASSLRIGQGYNSPLHF.

The V gene is TRBV5-1, the J gene TRBJ1-1; the D is unclear. Germline V gene data show CDR1 as SGHRS and CDR2 as YFSETQ. V was clipped by 6 bases and J by 0 bases, with 12 bases between them. This CDR3 has 14 residues. This CDR3 reads CASKREGMNTEAFF. In DNA form, the CDR3 reads TGCGCCAGCAAAAGGGAGGGCATGAACACTGAAGCTTTCTTT.

The chain has TRBV4-1 and TRBJ2-2; D unresolved. Per the germline V gene, CDR1 is MGHRA and CDR2 is YSYEKL. The V end was cut by 0 bases, the J end by 6 bases, with 14 bases between. The CDR3 contains 16 residues. The CDR3 nucleotides read TGCGCCAGCAGCCAAGATCAACAGTTATCGGCCGGGGAGCTGTTTTTT. This encodes CASSQDQQLSAGELFF.

This clone is a singleton in its sample. Written as DNA, the CDR3 is TGTGCCAGCAGCCCCAGTGGCAGAAGGTATGGCTACACCTTC. This sequence encodes CASSPSGRRYGYTF. The chain combines TRBV11-2 with TRBJ1-2; D is ambiguous. Germline CDR1 is SGHAT and CDR2 is FQNNGV. Deletions cut 5 bases from V and 5 bases from J, with 15 bases between. This CDR3 is built from 14 residues.

The rearrangement links TRBV5-4 to TRBJ2-3; tentatively, D is TRBD2 (5 bases). V was pared by 5 bases and J by 0 bases, with 13 bases between. The CDR3 is 15 residues long. Per the germline V gene, CDR1 is SGHNT and CDR2 is YYREEE (reference sequence). This chain's CDR3 is CASRSARASTDTQYF. In DNA, the CDR3 is TGTGCCAGCAGATCGGCGCGGGCTAGCACAGATACGCAGTATTTT.

The rearrangement joins TRBV7-8 to TRBJ2-2; D uncertain. Per germline, CDR1 SGHVS and CDR2 FQNEAQ. Trimming removed 6 bases at V and 2 bases at J, with 7 bases between. The CDR3 spans 13 residues. CDR3 sequence: CASSLFNTGELFF. CDR3 in DNA: TGTGCCAGCAGTTTGTTCAACACCGGGGAGCTGTTTTTT.

The gene calls are TRBV12-5 and TRBJ2-3, with D unclear. V was pared by 1 base and J by 0 bases, with 5 bases between. This CDR3 has 14 residues. The germline gives CDR1 LGHNT, CDR2 FRNRAP. CDR3 region: CASGLGLSTDTQYF. CDR3 DNA sequence: TGTGCTAGTGGTTTGGGGCTGAGCACAGATACGCAGTATTTT.

Note on this clone: The same CDR3 arises from other DNA sequences in this sample as well. The chain carries TRBV6-1 and TRBJ1-5, with a possible D match to TRBD1 (6 bases). Germline CDR1 reads MNHNS; CDR2 reads SASEGT. Trimming took off 2 bases at V and 6 bases at J, with 11 bases between the two ends. The CDR3 covers 14 residues. CDR3 residues: CASSERGAGQPQHF. The CDR3 DNA follows: TGTGCCAGCAGTGAAAGGGGGGCCGGTCAGCCCCAGCATTTT.

This clone was recorded only once. The chain couples TRBV29-1 to TRBJ1-3; D uncertain. From germline, CDR1 is SQVTM and CDR2 ANQGSEA. Trimming took 5 bases from V and 1 from J, leaving 3 bases between them. This CDR3 is built from 11 residues. CDR3 region: CSVLSGNTIYF. For the CDR3, the DNA is TGCAGCGTTTTATCTGGAAACACCATATATTTT.

The chain links TRBV5-1 to TRBJ1-1; tentatively, D is TRBD1 (5 bases). V was cut by 0 bases and J by 4 bases, with 13 bases left in between. Germline values: CDR1 SGHRS, CDR2 YFSETQ. CDR3 length: 15 amino acids. Here the CDR3 DNA reads TGCGCCAGCAGCTTGGGTGGGGCCGAGTTCACTGAAGCTTTCTTT. Its protein product is CASSLGGAEFTEAFF.

The DNA for the CDR3 is TGTGCCAGCAGCCCCGGGGGGGGCAGGGAGACCCAGTACTTC. Its protein is CASSPGGGRETQYF. The rearrangement links TRBV5-4 to TRBJ2-5; TRBD2 agrees at 8 bases. This CDR3 is 14 amino acids long. The V and J ends lost 4 bases and 5 bases, in that order; junction bases with no gene match: 7. The germline CDR1 and CDR2 sequences are SGHNT and YYREEE (reference sequence).

This sequence joins TRBV5-8 and TRBJ1-1, with 9 bases that match TRBD1. The CDR3 loop spans 16 amino acids. V shed 4 bases and J 2 bases; nucleotides not matched to a gene: 9. Germline values: CDR1 SGHTS, CDR2 YDEGEE. The CDR3 DNA follows: TGTGCCAGCAGCCTAAGACCGGGACAGGGAAACACTGAAGCTTTCTTT. It codes for CASSLRPGQGNTEAFF. Supplemented by reference TRBV5-8 and TRBJ1-1, the full variable domain reads EAGVTQSPTHLIKTRGQQATLRCSPISGHTSVYWYQQALGLGLQFLLWYDEGEERNRGNFPPRFSGRQFPNYSSELNVNALELEDSALYLCASSLRPGQGNTEAFFGQGTRLTVV.

The CDR3 nucleotides are TGTGCCAGCTCACCAAACAGGGAGTACGAGCAGTACTTC. Translation gives CASSPNREYEQYF. The chain links TRBV18 to TRBJ2-7; D may be TRBD1 (6 bases). Germline V gene sequence: CDR1 KGHSH, CDR2 LQKENI. V was pared by 2 bases and J by 4 bases, with 9 bases between. CDR3 length: 13 amino acids.

The chain employs TRBV15 and TRBJ2-3, with D perhaps matching TRBD2 (7 bases). The CDR3 contains 16 residues. V was clipped by 5 bases and J by 6 bases, with 21 bases between them. CDR1 and CDR2 (germline): LNHNV, YYDKDF (reference sequence). The CDR3: CATSGRGADRKDTQYF. The CDR3 DNA reads as TGTGCCACCAGCGGACGGGGGGCCGATCGGAAGGATACGCAGTATTTT.

The V gene is TRBV19, the J gene TRBJ1-6, with unresolved D. The V gene's germline CDR1 is LNHDA and CDR2 SQIVND (reference sequence). Trimming stripped 2 bases from V and 9 bases from J, with 11 bases between. This CDR3 is 14 amino acids long. Here the CDR3 DNA reads TGTGCCAGTAGTATAAGCGTGGAGATTTCACCCCTCCACTTT. This codes for CASSISVEISPLHF. The full variable domain, in which reference TRBV19 and TRBJ1-6 provide the parts outside the CDR3, is DGGITQSPKYLFRKEGQNVTLSCEQNLNHDAMYWYRQDPGQGLRLIYYSQIVNDFQKGDIAEGYSVSREKKESFPLTVTSAQKNPTAFYLCASSISVEISPLHFGNGTRLTVT.